The clone carrying this T cell receptor (beta chain) was observed a handful of times. The data belong to a study of blood T cell repertoires in COVID-19. Looking at the study overall: Sites across the United States, Italy and Spain contributed samples from acute and convalescent COVID-19. In each case, the material was cDNA or gDNA derived from T cells, B-cell-depleted T cells, or PBMCs.

The length of the CDR3 is 11 residues. V was trimmed by 6 bases and J by 6 bases, leaving 8 bases between them. Profiling relied on immunoSEQ multiplex PCR, and the TCRdb table lists in-frame clones only, not all of them. The repertoire holds roughly 65,000 clones, 60% to 85% seen once, with approximately 20% in the top ten. V is TRBV12-3 or TRBV12-4 and J is TRBJ1-1; D is undetermined. Material for sequencing was peripheral blood. The TCR originated in a human donor in a cohort sampled during active COVID-19. CDR3 protein: CASSRSAEAFF. The DNA for the CDR3 is TGTGCCAGCAGCCGTTCGGCTGAAGCTTTCTTT.